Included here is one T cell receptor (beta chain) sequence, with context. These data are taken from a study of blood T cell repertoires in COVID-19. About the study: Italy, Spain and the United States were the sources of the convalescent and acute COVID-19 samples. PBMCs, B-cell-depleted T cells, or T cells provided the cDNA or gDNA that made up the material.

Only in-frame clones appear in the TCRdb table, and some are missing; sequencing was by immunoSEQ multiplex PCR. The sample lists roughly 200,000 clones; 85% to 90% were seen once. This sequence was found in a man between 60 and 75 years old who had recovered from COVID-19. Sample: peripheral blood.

CDR3: CASSRGGSTDTQYF. The DNA of the CDR3 is TGTGCCAGCAGTCGCGGGGGTAGCACAGATACGCAGTATTTT. This rearrangement joins TRBV5-4 to TRBJ2-3; 7 bases are shared with TRBD2. Per germline, CDR1 SGHNT and CDR2 YYREEE (reference sequence). J was trimmed by 0 bases and V by 5 bases; bases with no gene match: 3. The CDR3 spans 14 residues.